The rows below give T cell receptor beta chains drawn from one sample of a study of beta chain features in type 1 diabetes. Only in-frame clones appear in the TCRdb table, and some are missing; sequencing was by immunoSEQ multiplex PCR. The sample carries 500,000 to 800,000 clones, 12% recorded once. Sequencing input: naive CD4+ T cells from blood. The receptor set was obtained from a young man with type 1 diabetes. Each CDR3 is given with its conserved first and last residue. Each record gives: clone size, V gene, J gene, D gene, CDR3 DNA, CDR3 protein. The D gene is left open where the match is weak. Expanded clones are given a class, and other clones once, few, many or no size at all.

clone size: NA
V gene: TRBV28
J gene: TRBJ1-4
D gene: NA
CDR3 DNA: TGTGCCAGCAGTTTGCAGGGCCTTGGGGAAAAACTGTTTTTT
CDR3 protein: CASSLQGLGEKLFF

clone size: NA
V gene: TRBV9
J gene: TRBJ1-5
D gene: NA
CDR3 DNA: TGTGCCAGCAGCCCCCAAGAGGGACATCAGCCCCAGCATTTT
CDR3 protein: CASSPQEGHQPQHF

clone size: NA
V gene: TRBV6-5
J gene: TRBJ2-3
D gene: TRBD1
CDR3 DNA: TGTGCCAGCAGACCCCACACAGGGGTTGATACGCAGTATTTT
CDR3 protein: CASRPHTGVDTQYF

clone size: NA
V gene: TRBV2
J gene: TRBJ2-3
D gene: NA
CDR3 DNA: TGTGCCAGCAGTGAAGGGGGCCAGGGGTTTGATACGCAGTATTTT
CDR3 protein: CASSEGGQGFDTQYF

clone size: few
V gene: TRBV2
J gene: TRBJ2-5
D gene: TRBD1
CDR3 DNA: TGTGCCAGCAGGACGACAGGGTTGGAGACCCAGTACTTC
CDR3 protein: CASRTTGLETQYF

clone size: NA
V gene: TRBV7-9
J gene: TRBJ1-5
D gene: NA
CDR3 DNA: TGTGCCAGCAGCTTAGCCAATCAGCCCCAGCATTTT
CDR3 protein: CASSLANQPQHF

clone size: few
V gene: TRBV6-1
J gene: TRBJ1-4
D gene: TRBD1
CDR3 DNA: TGTGCCAGCACTAATCCGGGACAGGGGTCGGAAAAACTGTTTTTT
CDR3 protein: CASTNPGQGSEKLFF

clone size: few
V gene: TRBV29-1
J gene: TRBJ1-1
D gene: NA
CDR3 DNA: TGCAGCGTTGAAGATGGGCGTGAAGCTTTCTTT
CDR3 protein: CSVEDGREAFF

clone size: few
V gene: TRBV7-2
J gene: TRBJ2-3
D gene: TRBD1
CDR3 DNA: TGTGCCAGCAGCCGGGGACAGGGAACAGATACGCAGTATTTT
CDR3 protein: CASSRGQGTDTQYF

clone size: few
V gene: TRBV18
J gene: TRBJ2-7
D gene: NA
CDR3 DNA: TGTGCCAGCTCACCAGGGGCTAACGGAGGGACAGTCTCCTACGAGCAGTACTTC
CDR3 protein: CASSPGANGGTVSYEQYF

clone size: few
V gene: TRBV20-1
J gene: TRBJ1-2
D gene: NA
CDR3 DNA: TGCAGTGCTACTCCCTATGGAGGCTACACCTTC
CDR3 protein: CSATPYGGYTF

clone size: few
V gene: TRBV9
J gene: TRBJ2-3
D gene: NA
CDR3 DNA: TGTGCCAGCAGCGTAGCCGCAACGAGCACAGATACGCAGTATTTT
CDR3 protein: CASSVAATSTDTQYF

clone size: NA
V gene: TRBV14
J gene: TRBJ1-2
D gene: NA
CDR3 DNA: TGTGCCAGCAGCCAAGACAGGCTAACTAACTATGGCTACACCTTC
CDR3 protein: CASSQDRLTNYGYTF

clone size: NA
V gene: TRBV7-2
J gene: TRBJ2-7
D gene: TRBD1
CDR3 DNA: TGTGCCAGCAGCTGGGGACAGGGTAACGAGCAGTACTTC
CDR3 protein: CASSWGQGNEQYF

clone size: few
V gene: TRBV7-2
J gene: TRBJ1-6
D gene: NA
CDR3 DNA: TGTGCCAGCAGGCGCGGGACACAGAGTTCACCCCTCCACTTT
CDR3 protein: CASRRGTQSSPLHF